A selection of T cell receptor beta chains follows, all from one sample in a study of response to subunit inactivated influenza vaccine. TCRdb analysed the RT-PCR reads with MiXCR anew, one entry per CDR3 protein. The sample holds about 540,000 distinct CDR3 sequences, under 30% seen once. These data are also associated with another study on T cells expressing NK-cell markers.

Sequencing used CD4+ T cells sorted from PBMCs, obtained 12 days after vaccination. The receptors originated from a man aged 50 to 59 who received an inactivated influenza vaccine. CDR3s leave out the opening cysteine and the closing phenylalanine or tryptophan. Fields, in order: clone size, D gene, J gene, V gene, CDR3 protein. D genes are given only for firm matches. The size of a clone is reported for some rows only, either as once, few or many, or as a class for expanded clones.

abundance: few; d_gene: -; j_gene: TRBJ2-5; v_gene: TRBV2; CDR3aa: ASRQDHSQETQY
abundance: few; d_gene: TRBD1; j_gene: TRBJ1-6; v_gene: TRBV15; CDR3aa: ATSRVVQGGSPLH
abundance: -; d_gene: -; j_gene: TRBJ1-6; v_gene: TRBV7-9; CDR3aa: ASSLPRTNSPLH
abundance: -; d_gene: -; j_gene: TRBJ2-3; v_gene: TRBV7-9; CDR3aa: ASSLNNGVYDTQY
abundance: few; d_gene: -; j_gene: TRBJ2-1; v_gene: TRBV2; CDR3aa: ASSSLIQDPSNNEQF
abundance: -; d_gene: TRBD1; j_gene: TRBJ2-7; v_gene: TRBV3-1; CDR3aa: ASSQGQGASYEQY
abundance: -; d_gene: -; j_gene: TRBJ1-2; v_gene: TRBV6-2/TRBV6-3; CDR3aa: ASSYGADTRGGYT
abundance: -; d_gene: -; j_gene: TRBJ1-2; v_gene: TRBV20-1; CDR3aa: SARIRPYYGYT
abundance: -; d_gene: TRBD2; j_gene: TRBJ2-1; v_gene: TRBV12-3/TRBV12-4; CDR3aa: ASSPRTSGNRYYNEQF
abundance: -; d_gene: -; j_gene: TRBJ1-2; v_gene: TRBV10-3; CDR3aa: AIGRGGGYT
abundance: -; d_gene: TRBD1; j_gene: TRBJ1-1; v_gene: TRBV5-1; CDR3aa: ASSLELIRPGQGAVTEAF
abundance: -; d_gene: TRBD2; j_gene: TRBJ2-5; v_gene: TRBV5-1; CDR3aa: ASSFSAGGLETQY
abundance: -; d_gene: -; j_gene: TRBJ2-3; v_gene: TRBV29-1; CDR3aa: SVDGRFTDTQY
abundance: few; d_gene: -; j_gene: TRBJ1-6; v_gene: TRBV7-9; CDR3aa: ASSLSGDNSPLH
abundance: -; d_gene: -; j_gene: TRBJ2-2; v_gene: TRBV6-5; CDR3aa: ASSRATGELF
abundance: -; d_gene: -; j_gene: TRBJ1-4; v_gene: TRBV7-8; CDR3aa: ASSEGGVTNEKLF